Below are 15 T cell receptor beta chains sequenced from a single sample in a study of blood T cell repertoires in COVID-19. Measured with immunoSEQ multiplex PCR; TCRdb has only the in-frame clones, and not every one. The data contain some 220,000 clones, 83% of them seen just once; the ten biggest clones take up roughly 1.2%. The source material was peripheral blood. The source of these receptors is a woman younger than 45 with COVID-19, enrolled during active disease.

The chain uses TRBV3-1 (or the pseudogene TRBV3-2) and TRBJ2-4; 11 bases agree with TRBD2. V was pared by 6 bases and J by 6 bases, with 4 bases of the junction left unmatched. The CDR3 length is 14 residues. Germline CDR1 and CDR2: LGHDT and YNNKEL (reference sequence). CDR3 sequence reads: CASSYGTSGNIQYF. In nucleotides, the CDR3 is TGTGCCAGCAGTTACGGGACTAGCGGAAACATTCAGTACTTC.

This clone was recorded once. This chain links TRBV5-1 with TRBJ2-7, with 8 nucleotides matching TRBD1. This CDR3 has 16 amino acids. Losses at the gene ends were 0 bases for V and 5 bases for J; bases not matched to a gene: 10. CDR1 SGHRS and CDR2 YFSETQ come from the germline V gene. The CDR3 DNA reads TGCGCCAGCAGCTTGGCCAAAGGGACAGGAGGCGACGAGCAGTACTTC. Encoded protein: CASSLAKGTGGDEQYF.

This clone was counted a single time. V gene TRBV5-1 combines with J gene TRBJ2-2; D unclear. This CDR3 contains 15 residues. V was cut by 4 bases and J by 0 bases, with 10 bases left in between. Germline CDR1 SGHRS, CDR2 YFSETQ. The CDR3 nucleotides read TGCGCCAGCAGCCCAGACACCGCGAACACCGGGGAGCTGTTTTTT. This gives the protein CASSPDTANTGELFF.

The J gene is TRBJ1-2, the V gene TRBV2, with D unresolved. CDR3 length equals 12 residues. CDR1 SNHLY and CDR2 FYNNEI come from the germline V gene. The ends were cut back, 6 bases at V and 4 bases at J, with 9 bases in the middle. CDR3 residues: CASRQDFYGYTF. DNA for the CDR3: TGTGCCAGCAGGCAGGATTTCTATGGCTACACCTTC.

The rearrangement uses TRBV9 and TRBJ2-7; D might be TRBD2 (5 bases). Germline CDR1 reads SGDLS; CDR2 reads YYNGEE. The CDR3 runs 13 residues. The V and J ends lost 4 bases and 3 bases respectively, with 11 bases between them. The CDR3 here is CASSPGLLYEQYF. The CDR3 coding sequence is TGTGCCAGCAGCCCAGGACTCCTCTACGAGCAGTACTTC.

V gene TRBV19 combines with J gene TRBJ2-3, with D perhaps matching TRBD1 (5 bases). Trimming took 6 bases from V and 2 from J, leaving 15 bases between them. Germline V CDR1 and CDR2: LNHDA, SQIVND (reference sequence). This CDR3 has 15 residues. CDR3 in amino acids: CASSKNRQFTDTQYF. CDR3 DNA sequence: TGTGCCAGTAGCAAAAATCGACAGTTCACAGATACGCAGTATTTT.

In its sample, this clone was seen once. The chain recombines TRBV10-3 with TRBJ2-3; TRBD2 matches 9 bases. Germline lookup yields CDR1 ENHRY and CDR2 SYGVKD. The CDR3 sequence is 14 residues long. With 10 bases clipped from V and 6 bases from J, the junction kept 11 bases outside the gene matches. CDR3 in amino acids: CARSAGGPEDTQYF. The CDR3 DNA reads TGTGCCAGAAGCGCGGGAGGGCCCGAGGATACGCAGTATTTT.

This clone was seen just once. This chain links TRBV5-1 with TRBJ1-5; D is perhaps TRBD1 (6 bases). Germline CDR1 and CDR2: SGHRS and YFSETQ. The CDR3 is 15 residues long. Trimming pared 0 bases from V and 1 base from J, leaving 8 bases between. The CDR3 region is CASSLEGGSNQPQHF. CDR3 DNA: TGCGCCAGCAGCTTGGAAGGGGGAAGCAATCAGCCCCAGCATTTT. The full variable domain, its missing parts supplied by reference TRBV5-1 and TRBJ1-5, is KAGVTQTPRYLIKTRGQQVTLSCSPISGHRSVSWYQQTPGQGLQFLFEYFSETQRNKGNFPGRFSGRQFSNSRSEMNVSTLELGDSALYLCASSLEGGSNQPQHFGDGTRLSIL.

This clone occurred once. The sample carries other DNA sequences with the same CDR3. The gene calls are TRBV5-1 and TRBJ2-3, with TRBD2 matching over 7 bases. Germline assignment: CDR1 SGHRS and CDR2 YFSETQ. Unmatched junction bases numbered 3, after V lost 2 bases and J lost 0 bases. This CDR3 has 15 amino acids. The CDR3 reads CASSFLSGSTDTQYF. In DNA form, the CDR3 reads TGCGCCAGCAGCTTTCTTAGCGGGAGCACAGATACGCAGTATTTT.

V and J are TRBV14 and TRBJ2-1; D perhaps matches TRBD2 (5 bases). Germline V CDR1 and CDR2: SGHDN, FVKESK. Trimming pared 4 bases from V and 9 bases from J, leaving 16 bases between. The CDR3 is made up of 14 amino acids. For the CDR3, the DNA is TGTGCCAGCAGCCCCTACCTAGCCGCCAGTGAGCAGTTCTTC. Its protein product is CASSPYLAASEQFF.

The chain carries TRBV5-1 and TRBJ2-1, with 10 bases fitting TRBD2. This CDR3 is 15 amino acids long. Germline CDR1 and CDR2: SGHRS and YFSETQ. V dropped 0 bases and J dropped 10; count of bases not matched to a gene: 7. CDR3 amino acids: CASSLGLAGGSEQFF. The CDR3, as DNA: TGCGCCAGCAGCTTGGGGTTAGCGGGGGGCTCGGAGCAGTTCTTC.

J is TRBJ2-7 and V is TRBV27; TRBD2 aligns across 9 bases. Trimming took 6 bases from V and 3 from J; bases not matched to a gene: 12. CDR3 length equals 16 residues. Germline V lookup: CDR1 MNHEY, CDR2 SMNVEV (reference sequence). Here the CDR3 DNA reads TGTGCCAGCAGATCTCGGCCGGGACTAGCTGTCTACGAGCAGTACTTC. It is translated as CASRSRPGLAVYEQYF.

This clone was seen only once. V is TRBV11-3 and J is TRBJ2-4; TRBD1 matches 10 bases. Germline CDR1 is SGHNT and CDR2 is YENEEA. Losses at the gene ends were 3 bases for V and 11 bases for J; bases not matched to a gene: 4. The CDR3 consists of 13 residues. This chain's CDR3 is CASSLRTGGVQYF. The CDR3 DNA reads TGTGCCAGCAGCTTGAGGACAGGGGGTGTTCAGTACTTC.

As DNA, the CDR3 is TGTGCCAGCAGCCTCCTTTTGAACACCGGGGAGCTGTTTTTT. This codes for CASSLLLNTGELFF. The chain has TRBV6-6 and TRBJ2-2; D gene ambiguous. This CDR3 contains 14 residues. Germline V gene lookup returns CDR1 MNHNY and CDR2 SVGAGI (reference sequence). Trimming left V 6 bases short and J 1 base short, with 9 bases between.

This clone was seen more than once but under ten times. V gene TRBV7-9 combines with J gene TRBJ1-1; TRBD1 might be the D (5 bases). The CDR3 contains 16 residues. Germline V gene lookup returns CDR1 SEHNR and CDR2 FQNEAQ (reference sequence). With 4 bases removed from V and 1 base from J, the gap between germline ends came to 16 bases. The CDR3 loop reads CASSSPRGKANTEAFF. In DNA form, the CDR3 reads TGTGCCAGCAGCTCCCCGCGGGGCAAGGCGAACACTGAAGCTTTCTTT.